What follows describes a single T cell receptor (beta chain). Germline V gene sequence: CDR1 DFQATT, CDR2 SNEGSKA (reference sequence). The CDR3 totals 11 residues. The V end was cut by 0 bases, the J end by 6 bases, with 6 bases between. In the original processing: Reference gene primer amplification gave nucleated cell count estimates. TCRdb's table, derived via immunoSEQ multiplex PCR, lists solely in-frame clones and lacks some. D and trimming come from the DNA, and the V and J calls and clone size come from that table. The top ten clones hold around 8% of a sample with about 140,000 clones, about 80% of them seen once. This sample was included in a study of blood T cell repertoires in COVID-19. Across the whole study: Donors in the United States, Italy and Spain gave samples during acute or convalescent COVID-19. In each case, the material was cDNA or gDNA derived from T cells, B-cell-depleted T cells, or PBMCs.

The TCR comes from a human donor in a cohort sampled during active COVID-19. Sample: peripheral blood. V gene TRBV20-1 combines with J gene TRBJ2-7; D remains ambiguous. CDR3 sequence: CSARDHSEQYF. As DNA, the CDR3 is TGCAGTGCTAGAGATCATTCCGAGCAGTACTTC.